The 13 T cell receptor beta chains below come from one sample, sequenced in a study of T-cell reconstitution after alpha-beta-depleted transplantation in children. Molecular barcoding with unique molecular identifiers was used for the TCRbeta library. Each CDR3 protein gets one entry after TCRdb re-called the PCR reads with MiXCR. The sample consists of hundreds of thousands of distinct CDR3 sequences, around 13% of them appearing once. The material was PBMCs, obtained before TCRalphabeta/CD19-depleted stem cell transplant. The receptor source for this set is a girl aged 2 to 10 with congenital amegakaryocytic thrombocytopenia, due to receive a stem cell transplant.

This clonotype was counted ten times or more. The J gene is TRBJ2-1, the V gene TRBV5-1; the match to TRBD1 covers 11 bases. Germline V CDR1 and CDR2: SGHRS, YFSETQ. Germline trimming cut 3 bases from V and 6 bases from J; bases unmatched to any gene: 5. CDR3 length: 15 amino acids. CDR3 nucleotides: TGCGCCAGCAGCTACGGGACAGGGGGTTTCAATGAGCAGTTCTTC. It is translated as CASSYGTGGFNEQFF.

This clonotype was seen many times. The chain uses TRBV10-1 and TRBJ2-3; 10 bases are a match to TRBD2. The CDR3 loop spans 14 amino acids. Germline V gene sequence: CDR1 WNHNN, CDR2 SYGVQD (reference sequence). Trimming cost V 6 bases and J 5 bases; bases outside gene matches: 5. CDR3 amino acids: CASRAGGPRDTQYF. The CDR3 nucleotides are TGCGCCAGCAGAGCGGGAGGGCCTAGAGATACGCAGTATTTT.

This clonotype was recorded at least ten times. This CDR3 reads CASSLEQWGNEQFF. CDR3 DNA: TGTGCCAGCAGCTTGGAACAGTGGGGCAATGAGCAGTTCTTC. This chain links TRBV5-6 with TRBJ2-1; D uncertain. The CDR3 is 14 residues long. V was cut by 0 bases and J by 6 bases, with 10 bases left in between. In germline, CDR1 is SGHDT, CDR2 YYEEEE.

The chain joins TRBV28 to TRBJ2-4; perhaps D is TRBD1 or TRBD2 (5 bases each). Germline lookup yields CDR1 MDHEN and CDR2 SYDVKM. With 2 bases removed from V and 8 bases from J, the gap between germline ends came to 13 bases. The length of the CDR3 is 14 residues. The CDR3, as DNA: TGTGCCAGCAGTTTAGTGAAGGGGAGAGACATTCAGTACTTC. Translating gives CASSLVKGRDIQYF.

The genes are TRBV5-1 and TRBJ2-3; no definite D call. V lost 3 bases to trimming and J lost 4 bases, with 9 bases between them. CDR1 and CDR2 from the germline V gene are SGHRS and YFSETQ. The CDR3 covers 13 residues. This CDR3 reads CASSSRTSDTQYF. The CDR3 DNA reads TGCGCCAGCAGCTCCCGAACCTCAGATACGCAGTATTTT. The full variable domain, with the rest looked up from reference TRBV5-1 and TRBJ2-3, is KAGVTQTPRYLIKTRGQQVTLSCSPISGHRSVSWYQQTPGQGLQFLFEYFSETQRNKGNFPGRFSGRQFSNSRSEMNVSTLELGDSALYLCASSSRTSDTQYFGPGTRLTVL.

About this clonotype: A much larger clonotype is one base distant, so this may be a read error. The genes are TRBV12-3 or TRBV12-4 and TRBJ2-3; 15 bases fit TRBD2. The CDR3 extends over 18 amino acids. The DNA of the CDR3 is TGTACCAGCAGTCTCGGGACTAGCGGGAGGCAAGGAGCAGATACGCAGTATTTT. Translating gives CTSSLGTSGRQGADTQYF.

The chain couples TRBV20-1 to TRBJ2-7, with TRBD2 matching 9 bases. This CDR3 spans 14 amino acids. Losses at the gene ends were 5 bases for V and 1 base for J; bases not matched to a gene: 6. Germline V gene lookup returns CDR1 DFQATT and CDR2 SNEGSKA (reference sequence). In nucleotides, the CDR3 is TGCAGTGCTGGGAGACTAGCGGAATCCTACGAGCAGTACTTC. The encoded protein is CSAGRLAESYEQYF.

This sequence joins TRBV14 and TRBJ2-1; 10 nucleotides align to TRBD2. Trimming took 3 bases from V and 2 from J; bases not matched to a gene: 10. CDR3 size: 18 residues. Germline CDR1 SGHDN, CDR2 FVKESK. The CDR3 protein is CASSQEGSGRGAYNEQFF. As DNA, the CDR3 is TGTGCCAGCAGCCAGGAGGGAAGCGGGAGGGGCGCCTACAATGAGCAGTTCTTC.

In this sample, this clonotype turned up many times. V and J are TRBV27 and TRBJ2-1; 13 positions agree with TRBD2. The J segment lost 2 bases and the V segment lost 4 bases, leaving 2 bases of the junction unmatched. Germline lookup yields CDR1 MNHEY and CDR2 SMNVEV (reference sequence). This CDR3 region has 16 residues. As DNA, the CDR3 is TGTGCCAGCAGTTCGGGGACTAGCGGGACCTACAATGAGCAGTTCTTC. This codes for CASSSGTSGTYNEQFF.

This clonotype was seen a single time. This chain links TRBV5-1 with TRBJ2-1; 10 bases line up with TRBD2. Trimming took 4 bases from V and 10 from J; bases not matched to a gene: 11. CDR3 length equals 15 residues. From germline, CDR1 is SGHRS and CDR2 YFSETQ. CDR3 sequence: CASSDGASGRGEQFF. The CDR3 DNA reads TGCGCCAGCAGCGACGGCGCTAGCGGGAGAGGCGAGCAGTTCTTC. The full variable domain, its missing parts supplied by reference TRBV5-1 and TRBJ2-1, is KAGVTQTPRYLIKTRGQQVTLSCSPISGHRSVSWYQQTPGQGLQFLFEYFSETQRNKGNFPGRFSGRQFSNSRSEMNVSTLELGDSALYLCASSDGASGRGEQFFGPGTRLTVL.

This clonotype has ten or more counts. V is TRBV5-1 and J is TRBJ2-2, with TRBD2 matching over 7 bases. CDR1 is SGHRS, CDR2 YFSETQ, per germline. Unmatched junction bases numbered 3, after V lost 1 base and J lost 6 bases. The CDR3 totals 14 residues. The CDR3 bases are TGCGCCAGCAGCTTGAGGCGGGAGTCCGGGGAGCTGTTTTTT. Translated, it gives CASSLRRESGELFF.

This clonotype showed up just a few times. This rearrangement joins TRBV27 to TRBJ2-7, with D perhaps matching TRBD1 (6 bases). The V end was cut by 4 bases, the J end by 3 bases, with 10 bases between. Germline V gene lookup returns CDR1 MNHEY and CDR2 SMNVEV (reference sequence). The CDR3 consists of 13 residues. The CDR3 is CASSWDMNYEQYF. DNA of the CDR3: TGTGCCAGCAGTTGGGACATGAACTACGAGCAGTACTTC.

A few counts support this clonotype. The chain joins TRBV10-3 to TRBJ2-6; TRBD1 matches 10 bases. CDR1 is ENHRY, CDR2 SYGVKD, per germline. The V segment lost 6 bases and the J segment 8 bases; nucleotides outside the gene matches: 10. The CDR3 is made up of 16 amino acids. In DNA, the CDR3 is TGTGCCATCAGCCCCGGGACAGGGGCCTTCACCAACGTCCTGACTTTC. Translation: CAISPGTGAFTNVLTF.